This T cell receptor (beta chain) was sequenced in a study of shared clonotypes between healthy human individuals. Study conclusions and caveats: About 5% was the fraction of naive CD4 clonotypes found shared across a few donors. Incompleteness in sorted-subset sequencing, despite large depth, was shown by rarefaction.

Note on this clone: The antigen is not known.

Genomic DNA (from each subset) was split evenly across several immunoSEQ plates. The data were produced by immunoSEQ multiplex PCR, yet TCRdb's version contains in-frame clones alone and is incomplete. The sample contains about 980,000 clones, more than 75% of which appear only once. The split of CD4+ cells yielded CD45RA+ naive and CD45RA-negative memory subsets. Looked up from germline, CDR1 is MNHNS and CDR2 is SASEGT. Trimming removed 1 base from V and 1 base from J, with 13 bases in between. The CDR3 length is 16 residues. This chain links TRBV6-1 with TRBJ1-1, with D unclear. Source material: memory CD4+ T cells sorted from blood. Subset described: CD45RA-negative fraction. The receptor comes from a man aged 18 to 35 in good health. The CDR3 protein is CASSEVGQPTNTEAFF. The CDR3 DNA sequence: TGTGCCAGCAGTGAAGTTGGGCAACCGACGAACACTGAAGCTTTCTTT.